Following are 12 T cell receptor beta chains from one sample sequenced in a study of blood T cell repertoires in COVID-19. Assay: immunoSEQ multiplex PCR; the TCRdb copy retains only in-frame clones and omits some. The sample has some 68,000 clones; 75% to 95% are singletons. The sample comprised peripheral blood. These TCRs come from a man aged 40-49 years with COVID-19, enrolled during active disease.

The chain joins TRBV25-1 to TRBJ2-5; 13 bases agree with TRBD2. Trimming removed 3 bases from V and 5 bases from J; junction bases left unmatched: 3. The CDR3 spans 15 residues. The germline V gene has CDR1 MGHDK and CDR2 SYGVNS. This CDR3 is CASSDLTSGGETQYF. DNA for the CDR3: TGTGCCAGCAGTGACCTGACTAGCGGGGGGGAGACCCAGTACTTC.

For the CDR3, the DNA is TGTGCCAGCAGCCTCGGGGGGACCCAAGAGACCCAGTACTTC. Translated: CASSLGGTQETQYF. This chain uses TRBV5-6 with TRBJ2-5, with 7 bases fitting TRBD2. The CDR3 runs 14 residues. Per germline, CDR1 SGHDT and CDR2 YYEEEE. With V trimmed by 4 bases and J by 1 base, 4 bases remained unmatched.

This clone showed up just a few times. The rearrangement joins TRBV7-9 to TRBJ1-3; maybe TRBD1 (5 bases). This CDR3 is built from 13 residues. CDR1 and CDR2 (germline): SEHNR, FQNEAQ (reference sequence). Trimming took off 3 bases at V and 8 bases at J, with 11 bases between the two ends. This CDR3 reads CASSFGAGDTIYF. The DNA for the CDR3 is TGTGCCAGCAGCTTCGGTGCGGGGGACACCATATATTTT.

This chain links TRBV6-5 with TRBJ1-4, with D maybe TRBD1 (6 bases). This CDR3 has 14 amino acids. V was cut by 5 bases and J by 8 bases, with 15 bases left in between. Germline CDR1 and CDR2: MNHEY and SVGAGI. CDR3 protein: CASSTTGQAEKLFF. CDR3 DNA: TGTGCCAGCAGTACAACAGGGCAAGCCGAAAAACTGTTTTTT.

The chain carries TRBV19 and TRBJ1-1, with D possibly TRBD1 on 6 matching bases. CDR1 LNHDA and CDR2 SQIVND come from the germline V gene (reference sequence). This CDR3 region has 13 residues. Trimming removed 2 bases at V and 6 bases at J, with 10 bases between. The CDR3 sequence is CASSIQGSAEAFF. In DNA form, the CDR3 reads TGTGCCAGTAGTATACAGGGGAGTGCTGAAGCTTTCTTT.

The chain is built from TRBV15 and TRBJ1-4, with TRBD1 as a possible D gene (6 bases). The germline V and J ends were trimmed by 5 bases and 6 bases, with 16 bases remaining between them. The germline V gene has CDR1 LNHNV and CDR2 YYDKDF (reference sequence). The CDR3 is made up of 15 amino acids. CDR3 DNA sequence: TGTGCCACCAGCGGGGGCTCAGGGGCATATGAAAAACTGTTTTTT. This translates into CATSGGSGAYEKLFF.

The chain joins TRBV2 to TRBJ1-1; a weak D match, TRBD1 (6 bases). The CDR3 sequence is 14 residues long. CDR1 SNHLY and CDR2 FYNNEI come from the germline V gene. Deletions cut 6 bases from V and 2 bases from J, with 13 bases between. The CDR3 nucleotides read TGTGCCAGCAGCTTCGGACAGCGAAACACTGAAGCTTTCTTT. Residues: CASSFGQRNTEAFF.

V and J are TRBV2 and TRBJ2-4; D is unclear. Germline assignment: CDR1 SNHLY and CDR2 FYNNEI. V lost 4 bases to trimming and J lost 0 bases, with 10 bases between them. The CDR3 is 15 amino acids. CDR3 loop: CASSVRYLAKNIQYF. In DNA, the CDR3 is TGTGCCAGCAGTGTGAGATACCTAGCCAAAAACATTCAGTACTTC.

This chain links TRBV5-1 with TRBJ1-4; 7 bases line up with TRBD1. The V and J ends lost 4 bases and 7 bases, in that order; junction bases with no gene match: 10. Germline V gives CDR1 SGHRS, CDR2 YFSETQ. The CDR3 is 15 amino acids. In nucleotides, the CDR3 is TGCGCCAGCAGCCCCAGGGGGGAAGGGGGTGAAAAACTGTTTTTT. Translating it yields CASSPRGEGGEKLFF.

V and J are TRBV21-1 and TRBJ1-2. TRBV21-1 is described as a pseudogene. The CDR3 totals 13 residues. The CDR3 loop reads CASTLWREAVYTF. The CDR3 bases are TGTGCCAGCACTCTCTGGAGGGAGGCCGTTTATACCTTC.

The V and J genes are TRBV4-2 and TRBJ2-2, with TRBD1 as a possible D gene (6 bases). The CDR3 totals 18 residues. V lost 3 bases to trimming and J lost 4 bases, with 21 bases between them. Germline V CDR1 and CDR2: LGHNA, YNFKEQ. In DNA, the CDR3 is TGTGCCAGCAGCCAGAGGGGCACAGGGCCACGGGGCACCGGGGAGCTGTTTTTT. Its protein product is CASSQRGTGPRGTGELFF.

V is TRBV2 and J is TRBJ2-2, with 8 bases fitting TRBD1. Per the germline V gene, CDR1 is SNHLY and CDR2 is FYNNEI. V shed 4 bases, J shed 6 bases, and the junction held 4 bases outside the gene matches. The CDR3 has 14 amino acids. The CDR3 sequence is CASSAQGQAGELFF. The CDR3 nucleotides read TGTGCCAGCAGTGCACAGGGACAGGCCGGGGAGCTGTTTTTT.